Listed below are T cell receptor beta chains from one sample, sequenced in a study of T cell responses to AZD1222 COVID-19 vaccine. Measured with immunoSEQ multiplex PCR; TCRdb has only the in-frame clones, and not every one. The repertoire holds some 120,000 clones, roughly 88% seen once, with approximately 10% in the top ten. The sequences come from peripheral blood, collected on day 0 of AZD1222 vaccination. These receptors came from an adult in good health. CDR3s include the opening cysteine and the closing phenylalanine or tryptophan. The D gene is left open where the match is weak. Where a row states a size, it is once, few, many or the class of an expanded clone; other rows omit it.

CDR3aa: CASSLGQGAPEAFF
CDR3nt: TGTGCCAGCAGCTTGGGACAGGGGGCGCCTGAAGCTTTCTTT
v_gene: TRBV7-9
j_gene: TRBJ1-1
d_gene: TRBD1
abundance: -

CDR3aa: CAWSVVSNQPQHF
CDR3nt: TGTGCCTGGAGTGTAGTCAGCAATCAGCCCCAGCATTTT
v_gene: TRBV30
j_gene: TRBJ1-5
d_gene: -
abundance: -

CDR3aa: CSVEDVSFGGGPTEAFF
CDR3nt: TGCAGCGTTGAAGATGTAAGCTTCGGCGGGGGACCCACTGAAGCTTTCTTT
v_gene: TRBV29-1
j_gene: TRBJ1-1
d_gene: -
abundance: few

CDR3aa: CASSVIGGGSTGELFF
CDR3nt: TGTGCCAGCAGCGTAATTGGAGGGGGGTCTACCGGGGAGCTGTTTTTT
v_gene: TRBV9
j_gene: TRBJ2-2
d_gene: -
abundance: once

CDR3aa: CASSLVAGGPRETQYF
CDR3nt: TGCGCCAGCAGCCTGGTAGCGGGGGGGCCGAGGGAGACCCAGTACTTC
v_gene: TRBV4-3
j_gene: TRBJ2-5
d_gene: TRBD2
abundance: -

CDR3aa: CASSPSRQHGYTF
CDR3nt: TGTGCCAGCTCACCAAGTCGACAGCATGGCTACACCTTC
v_gene: TRBV18
j_gene: TRBJ1-2
d_gene: -
abundance: -

CDR3aa: CASSAGLARDTQYF
CDR3nt: TGTGCCAGCAGCGCGGGACTAGCCCGGGATACGCAGTATTTT
v_gene: TRBV9
j_gene: TRBJ2-3
d_gene: TRBD2
abundance: -

CDR3aa: CATSDFAGGSTDTQYF
CDR3nt: TGTGCCACCAGTGATTTCGCGGGGGGGAGCACAGATACGCAGTATTTT
v_gene: TRBV24-1
j_gene: TRBJ2-3
d_gene: TRBD2
abundance: -

CDR3aa: CASSSKGTDSGANVLTF
CDR3nt: TGTGCCAGCAGCTCTAAGGGGACGGACTCTGGGGCCAACGTCCTGACTTTC
v_gene: TRBV7-2
j_gene: TRBJ2-6
d_gene: -
abundance: -

CDR3aa: CASSLTVYNEQFF
CDR3nt: TGTGCCAGCAGCCTTACAGTGTACAATGAGCAGTTCTTC
v_gene: TRBV12-3/TRBV12-4
j_gene: TRBJ2-1
d_gene: -
abundance: -

CDR3aa: CASSRLYGANSPLHF
CDR3nt: TGTGCCAGCAGCCGCCTCTACGGGGCCAATTCACCCCTCCACTTT
v_gene: TRBV6-5
j_gene: TRBJ1-6
d_gene: -
abundance: -

CDR3aa: CASSLTGGLDTQYF
CDR3nt: TGTGCCAGCAGCCTCACCGGGGGACTAGATACGCAGTATTTT
v_gene: TRBV7-9
j_gene: TRBJ2-3
d_gene: -
abundance: -

CDR3aa: CASMREVNEKLFF
CDR3nt: TGTGCCAGCATGCGGGAGGTTAATGAAAAACTGTTTTTT
v_gene: TRBV28
j_gene: TRBJ1-4
d_gene: -
abundance: -

CDR3aa: CSVQEVKGGKLFF
CDR3nt: TGCAGCGTTCAGGAGGTTAAGGGGGGCAAACTGTTTTTT
v_gene: TRBV29-1
j_gene: TRBJ1-4
d_gene: -
abundance: -

CDR3aa: CASSQGPGLGNEQFF
CDR3nt: TGTGCCAGCAGCCAAGGTCCGGGACTAGGGAATGAGCAGTTCTTC
v_gene: TRBV3-1/TRBV3-2
j_gene: TRBJ2-1
d_gene: TRBD2
abundance: -